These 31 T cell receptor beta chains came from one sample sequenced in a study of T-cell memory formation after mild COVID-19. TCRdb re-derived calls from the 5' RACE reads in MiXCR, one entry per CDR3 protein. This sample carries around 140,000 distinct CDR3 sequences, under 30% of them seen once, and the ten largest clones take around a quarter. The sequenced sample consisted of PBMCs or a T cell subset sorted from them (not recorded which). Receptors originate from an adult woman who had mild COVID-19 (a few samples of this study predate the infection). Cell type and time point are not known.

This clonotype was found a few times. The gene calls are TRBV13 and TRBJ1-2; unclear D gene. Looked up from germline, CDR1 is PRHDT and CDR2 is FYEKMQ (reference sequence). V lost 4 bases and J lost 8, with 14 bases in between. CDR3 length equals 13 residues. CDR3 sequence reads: CASSSQFQTGYTF. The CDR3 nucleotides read TGTGCCAGCAGCTCCCAGTTTCAGACCGGCTACACCTTC.

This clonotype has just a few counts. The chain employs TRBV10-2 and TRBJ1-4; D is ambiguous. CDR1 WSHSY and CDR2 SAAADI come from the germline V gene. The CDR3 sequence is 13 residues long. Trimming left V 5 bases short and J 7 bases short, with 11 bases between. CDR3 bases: TGCGCCAGCAGTCCACGACCGGGTGAAAAACTGTTTTTT. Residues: CASSPRPGEKLFF.

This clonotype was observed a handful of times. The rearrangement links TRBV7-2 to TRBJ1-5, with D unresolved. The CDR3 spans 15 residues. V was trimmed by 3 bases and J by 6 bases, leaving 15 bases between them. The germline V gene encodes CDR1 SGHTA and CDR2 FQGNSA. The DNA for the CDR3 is TGTGCCAGCAGCTTCGTCCAGGAGTGGAGTCAGCCCCAGCATTTT. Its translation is CASSFVQEWSQPQHF.

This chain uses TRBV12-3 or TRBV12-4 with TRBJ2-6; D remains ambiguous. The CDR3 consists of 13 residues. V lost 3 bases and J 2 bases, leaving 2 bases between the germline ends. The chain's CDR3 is CASSFTGANVLTF. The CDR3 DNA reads TGTGCCAGCAGTTTCACTGGGGCCAACGTCCTGACTTTC.

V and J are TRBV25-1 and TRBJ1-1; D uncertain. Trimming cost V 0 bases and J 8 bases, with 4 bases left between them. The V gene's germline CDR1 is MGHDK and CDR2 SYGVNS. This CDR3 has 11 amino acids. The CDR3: CASSEYSEAFF. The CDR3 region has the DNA TGTGCCAGCAGTGAATATTCGGAAGCTTTCTTT.

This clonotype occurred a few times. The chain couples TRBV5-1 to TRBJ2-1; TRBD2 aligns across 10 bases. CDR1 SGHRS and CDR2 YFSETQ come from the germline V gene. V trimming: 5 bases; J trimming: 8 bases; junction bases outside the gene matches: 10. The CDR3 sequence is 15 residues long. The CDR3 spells CASRSLAGEGDEQFF. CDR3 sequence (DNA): TGCGCCAGCAGGTCTCTAGCGGGAGAGGGGGATGAGCAGTTCTTC.

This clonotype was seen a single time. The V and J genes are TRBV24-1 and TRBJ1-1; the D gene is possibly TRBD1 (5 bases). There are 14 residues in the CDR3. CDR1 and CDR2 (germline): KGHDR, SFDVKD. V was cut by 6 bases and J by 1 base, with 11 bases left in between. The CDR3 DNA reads TGTGCCACCAGTAAAGACAGAAAGAACACTGAAGCTTTCTTT. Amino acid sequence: CATSKDRKNTEAFF.

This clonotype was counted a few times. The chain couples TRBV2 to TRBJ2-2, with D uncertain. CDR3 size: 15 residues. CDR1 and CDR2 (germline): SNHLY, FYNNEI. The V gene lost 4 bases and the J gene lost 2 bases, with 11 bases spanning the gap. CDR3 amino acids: CASSGLKVNTGELFF. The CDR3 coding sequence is TGTGCCAGCAGTGGGTTGAAAGTTAACACCGGGGAGCTGTTTTTT.

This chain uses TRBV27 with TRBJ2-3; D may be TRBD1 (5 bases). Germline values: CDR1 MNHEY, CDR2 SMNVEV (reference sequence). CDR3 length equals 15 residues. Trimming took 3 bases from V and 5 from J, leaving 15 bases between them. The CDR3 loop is CASSLPGLGQDTQYF. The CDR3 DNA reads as TGTGCCAGCAGTTTGCCAGGGCTGGGCCAAGATACGCAGTATTTT.

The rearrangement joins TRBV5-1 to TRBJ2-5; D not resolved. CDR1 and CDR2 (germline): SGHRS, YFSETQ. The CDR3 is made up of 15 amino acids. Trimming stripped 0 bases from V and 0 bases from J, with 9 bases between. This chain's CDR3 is CASSLAVSYQETQYF. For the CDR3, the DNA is TGCGCCAGCAGCTTGGCCGTGAGTTACCAAGAGACCCAGTACTTC.

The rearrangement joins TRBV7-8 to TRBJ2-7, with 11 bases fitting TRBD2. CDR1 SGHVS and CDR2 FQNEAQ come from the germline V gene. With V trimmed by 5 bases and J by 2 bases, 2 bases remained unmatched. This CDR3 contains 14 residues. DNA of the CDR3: TGTGCCAGCAGCGGGACTAGCGGACCCTACGAGCAGTACTTC. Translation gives CASSGTSGPYEQYF. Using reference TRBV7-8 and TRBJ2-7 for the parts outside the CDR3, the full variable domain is GAGVSQSPRYKVAKRGQDVALRCDPISGHVSLFWYQQALGQGPEFLTYFQNEAQLDKSGLPSDRFFAERPEGSVSTLKIQRTQQEDSAVYLCASSGTSGPYEQYFGPGTRLTVT.

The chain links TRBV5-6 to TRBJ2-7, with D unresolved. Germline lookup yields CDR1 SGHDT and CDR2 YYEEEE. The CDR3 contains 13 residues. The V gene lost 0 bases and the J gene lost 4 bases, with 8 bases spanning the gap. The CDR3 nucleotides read TGTGCCAGCAGCTTGGGAGGTTATTACGAGCAGTACTTC. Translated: CASSLGGYYEQYF.

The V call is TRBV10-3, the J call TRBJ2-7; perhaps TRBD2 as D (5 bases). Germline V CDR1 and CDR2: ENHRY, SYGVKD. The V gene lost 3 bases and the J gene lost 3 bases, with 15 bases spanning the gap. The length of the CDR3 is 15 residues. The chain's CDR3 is CAISDDYPPFYEQYF. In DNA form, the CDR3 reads TGTGCCATCAGTGACGACTACCCCCCTTTCTACGAGCAGTACTTC.

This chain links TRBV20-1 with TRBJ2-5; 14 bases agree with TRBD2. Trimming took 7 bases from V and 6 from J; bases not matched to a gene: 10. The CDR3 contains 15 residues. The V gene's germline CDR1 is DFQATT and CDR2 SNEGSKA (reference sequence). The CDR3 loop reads CSGDKGTSGGKTQYF. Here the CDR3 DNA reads TGCAGTGGGGACAAGGGGACTAGCGGGGGAAAGACCCAGTACTTC.

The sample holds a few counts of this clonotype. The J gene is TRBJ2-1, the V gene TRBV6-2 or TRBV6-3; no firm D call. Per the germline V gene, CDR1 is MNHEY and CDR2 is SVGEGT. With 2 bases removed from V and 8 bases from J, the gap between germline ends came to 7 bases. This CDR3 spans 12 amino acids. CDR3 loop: CASSYSLHEQFF. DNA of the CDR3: TGTGCCAGCAGTTACAGTCTTCATGAGCAGTTCTTC.

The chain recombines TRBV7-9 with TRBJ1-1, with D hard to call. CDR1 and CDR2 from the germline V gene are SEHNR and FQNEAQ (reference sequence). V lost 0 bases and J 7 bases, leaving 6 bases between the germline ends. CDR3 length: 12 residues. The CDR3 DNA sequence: TGTGCCAGCAGCTTAGCGACCAGTGAAGCTTTCTTT. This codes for CASSLATSEAFF. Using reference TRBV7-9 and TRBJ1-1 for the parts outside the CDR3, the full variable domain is DTGVSQNPRHKITKRGQNVTFRCDPISEHNRLYWYRQTLGQGPEFLTYFQNEAQLEKSRLLSDRFSAERPKGSFSTLEIQRTEQGDSAMYLCASSLATSEAFFGQGTRLTVV.

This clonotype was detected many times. The CDR3 coding sequence is TGTGCCATCAGTGCTCCGACTAGCGGGGAAGTCACAGATACGCAGTATTTT. Residues: CAISAPTSGEVTDTQYF. J is TRBJ2-3 and V is TRBV10-3, with 11 bases aligning to TRBD2. Unmatched junction bases numbered 8, after V lost 4 bases and J lost 2 bases. There are 17 residues in the CDR3. Germline assignment: CDR1 ENHRY and CDR2 SYGVKD.

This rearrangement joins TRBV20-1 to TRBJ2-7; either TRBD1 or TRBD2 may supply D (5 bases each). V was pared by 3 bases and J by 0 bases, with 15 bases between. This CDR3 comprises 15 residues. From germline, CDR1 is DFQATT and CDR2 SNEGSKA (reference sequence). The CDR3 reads CSASGLGTGSYEQYF. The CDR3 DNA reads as TGCAGTGCTAGTGGTTTGGGGACGGGCTCCTACGAGCAGTACTTC.

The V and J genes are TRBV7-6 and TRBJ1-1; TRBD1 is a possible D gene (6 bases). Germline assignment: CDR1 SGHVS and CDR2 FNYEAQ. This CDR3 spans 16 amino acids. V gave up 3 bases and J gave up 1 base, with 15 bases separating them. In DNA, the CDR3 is TGTGCCAGCAGCTTGGAACCTCCAGGGGCGAACACTGAAGCTTTCTTT. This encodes CASSLEPPGANTEAFF.

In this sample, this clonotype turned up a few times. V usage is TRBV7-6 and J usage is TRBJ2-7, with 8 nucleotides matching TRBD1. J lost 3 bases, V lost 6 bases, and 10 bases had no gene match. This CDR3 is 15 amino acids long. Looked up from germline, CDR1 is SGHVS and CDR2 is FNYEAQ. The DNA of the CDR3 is TGTGCCAGCAGTCCTGACAGGGGCGAGGGCTACGAGCAGTACTTC. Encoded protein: CASSPDRGEGYEQYF.

This chain's CDR3 is CASSSTSGRFDSTDTQYF. DNA of the CDR3: TGTGCCAGCAGTTCGACTAGCGGGAGGTTTGATAGCACAGATACGCAGTATTTT. This chain connects TRBV12-3 or TRBV12-4 to TRBJ2-3; 13 bases line up with TRBD2. The CDR3 covers 18 residues. J gave up 0 bases and V 4 bases, and 7 bases lay outside the gene matches.

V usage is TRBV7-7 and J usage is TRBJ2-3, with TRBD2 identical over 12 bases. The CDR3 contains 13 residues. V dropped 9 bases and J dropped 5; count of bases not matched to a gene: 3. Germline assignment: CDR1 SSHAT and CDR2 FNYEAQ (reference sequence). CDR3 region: CASGLAGRDTQYF. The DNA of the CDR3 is TGTGCCAGTGGACTAGCGGGGAGAGATACGCAGTATTTT.

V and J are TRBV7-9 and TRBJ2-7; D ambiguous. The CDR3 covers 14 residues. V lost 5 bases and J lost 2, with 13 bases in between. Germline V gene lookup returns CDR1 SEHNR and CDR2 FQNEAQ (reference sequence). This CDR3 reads CASSPTLGTYEQYF. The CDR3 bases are TGTGCCAGCAGCCCAACACTGGGAACCTACGAGCAGTACTTC.

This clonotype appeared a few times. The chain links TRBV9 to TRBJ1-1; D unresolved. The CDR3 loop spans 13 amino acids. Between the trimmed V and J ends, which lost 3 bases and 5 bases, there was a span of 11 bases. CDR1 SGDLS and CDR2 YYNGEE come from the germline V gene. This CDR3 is CASSASLVTEAFF. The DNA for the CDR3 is TGTGCCAGCAGCGCGTCGCTTGTGACTGAAGCTTTCTTT.

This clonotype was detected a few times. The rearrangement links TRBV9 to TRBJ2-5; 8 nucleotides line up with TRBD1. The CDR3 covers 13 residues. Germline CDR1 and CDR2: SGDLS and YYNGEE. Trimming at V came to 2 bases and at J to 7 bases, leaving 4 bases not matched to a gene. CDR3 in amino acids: CASSVGQGGTQYF. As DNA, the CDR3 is TGTGCCAGCAGCGTCGGACAGGGTGGGACCCAGTACTTC.

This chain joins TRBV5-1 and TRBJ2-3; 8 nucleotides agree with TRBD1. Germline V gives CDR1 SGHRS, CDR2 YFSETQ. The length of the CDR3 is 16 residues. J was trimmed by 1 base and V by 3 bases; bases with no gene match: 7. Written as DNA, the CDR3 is TGCGCCAGCAGCTCCGGACAGGGAGACGGCACAGATACGCAGTATTTT. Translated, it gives CASSSGQGDGTDTQYF.

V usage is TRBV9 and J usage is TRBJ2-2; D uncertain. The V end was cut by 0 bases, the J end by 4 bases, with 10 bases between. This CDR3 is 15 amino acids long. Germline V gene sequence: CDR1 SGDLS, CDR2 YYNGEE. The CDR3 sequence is CASSVGVASTGELFF. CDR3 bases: TGTGCCAGCAGCGTAGGTGTTGCATCCACCGGGGAGCTGTTTTTT.

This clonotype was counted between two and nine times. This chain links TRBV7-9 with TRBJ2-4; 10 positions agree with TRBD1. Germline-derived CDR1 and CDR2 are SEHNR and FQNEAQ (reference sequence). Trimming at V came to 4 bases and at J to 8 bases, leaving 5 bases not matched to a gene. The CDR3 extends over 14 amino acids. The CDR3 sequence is CASSSGTGVDIQYF. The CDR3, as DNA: TGTGCCAGCAGCTCTGGGACAGGGGTAGACATTCAGTACTTC.

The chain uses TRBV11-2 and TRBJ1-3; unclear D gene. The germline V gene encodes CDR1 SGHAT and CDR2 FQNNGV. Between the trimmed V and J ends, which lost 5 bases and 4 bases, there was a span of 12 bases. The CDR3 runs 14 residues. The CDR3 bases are TGTGCCAGCAGCCCCCGGGGTGCAGGAAACACCATATATTTT. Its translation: CASSPRGAGNTIYF.

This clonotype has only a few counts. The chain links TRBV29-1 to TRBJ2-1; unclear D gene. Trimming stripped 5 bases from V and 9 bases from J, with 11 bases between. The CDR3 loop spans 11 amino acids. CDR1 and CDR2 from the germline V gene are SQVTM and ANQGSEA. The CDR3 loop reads CSVWAIGEQFF. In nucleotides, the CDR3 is TGCAGCGTTTGGGCGATAGGTGAGCAGTTCTTC.

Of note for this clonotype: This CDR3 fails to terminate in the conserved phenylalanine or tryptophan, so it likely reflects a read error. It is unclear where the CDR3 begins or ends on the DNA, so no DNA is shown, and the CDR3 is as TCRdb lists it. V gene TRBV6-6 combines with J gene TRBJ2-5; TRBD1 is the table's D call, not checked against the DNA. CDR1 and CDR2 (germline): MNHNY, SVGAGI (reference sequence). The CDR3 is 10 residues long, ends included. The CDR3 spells CASSFGAPGL.